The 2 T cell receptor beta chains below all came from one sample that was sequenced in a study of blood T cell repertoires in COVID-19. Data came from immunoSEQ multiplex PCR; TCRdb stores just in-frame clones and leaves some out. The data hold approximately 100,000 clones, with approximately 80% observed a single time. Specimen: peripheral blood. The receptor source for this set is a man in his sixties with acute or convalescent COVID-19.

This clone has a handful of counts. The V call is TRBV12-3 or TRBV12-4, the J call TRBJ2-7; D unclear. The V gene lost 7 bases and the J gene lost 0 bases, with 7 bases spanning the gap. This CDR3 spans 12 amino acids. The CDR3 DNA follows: TGTGCCAGCAAGAGTAGCTCCTACGAGCAGTACTTC. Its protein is CASKSSSYEQYF.

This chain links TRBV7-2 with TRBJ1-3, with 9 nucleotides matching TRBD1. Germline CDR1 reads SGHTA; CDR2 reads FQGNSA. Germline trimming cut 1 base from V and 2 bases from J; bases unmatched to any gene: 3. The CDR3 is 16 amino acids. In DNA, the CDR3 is TGTGCCAGCAGCTTAGTGGGGACAGGGCCTGGAAACACCATATATTTT. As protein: CASSLVGTGPGNTIYF. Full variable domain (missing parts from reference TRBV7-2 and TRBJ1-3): GAGVSQSPSNKVTEKGKDVELRCDPISGHTALYWYRQSLGQGLEFLIYFQGNSAPDKSGLPSDRFSAERTGGSVSTLTIQRTQQEDSAVYLCASSLVGTGPGNTIYFGEGSWLTVV.